Below, 4 T cell receptor beta chains from the same sample are listed, as sequenced in a study of cytomegalovirus exposure and HLA in healthy donors. Only in-frame clones appear in the TCRdb table, and some are missing; sequencing was by immunoSEQ multiplex PCR. The sample includes over 75,000 clones, under 95% seen only once; the top ten take 2.1%. Sequenced input: PBMCs. The source of these receptors is a man under 40 in good health and CMV-seronegative.

The count of this clone is one. The J gene is TRBJ2-2, the V gene TRBV5-1; a weak D match, TRBD2 (7 bases). V was pared by 4 bases and J by 5 bases, with 15 bases between. Germline-derived CDR1 and CDR2 are SGHRS and YFSETQ. The CDR3 length is 15 residues. In DNA form, the CDR3 reads TGCGCCAGCAGCGAAGGACTAGGGGGAACCGGGGAGCTGTTTTTT. Encoded protein: CASSEGLGGTGELFF.

This rearrangement joins TRBV7-8 to TRBJ1-6; maybe TRBD1 (5 bases). The CDR3 consists of 14 residues. Germline V gene data show CDR1 as SGHVS and CDR2 as FQNEAQ. Trimming shortened V by 2 bases and J by 10 bases, and 12 bases separated the two germline ends. CDR3 loop: CASSLQGEGSPLHF. CDR3 DNA sequence: TGTGCCAGCAGCTTACAGGGCGAAGGATCACCCCTCCACTTT.

This clone has a single count. The chain employs TRBV27 and TRBJ1-5; D is uncertain. Germline CDR1 and CDR2: MNHEY and SMNVEV (reference sequence). This CDR3 has 14 residues. Between the trimmed V and J ends, which lost 6 bases and 3 bases, there was a span of 12 bases. CDR3 in DNA: TGTGCCAGCAGGGCACTAGGGAACAATCAGCCCCAGCATTTT. It encodes CASRALGNNQPQHF.

The V call is TRBV5-1, the J call TRBJ2-2; no reliable D call. In germline, CDR1 is SGHRS, CDR2 YFSETQ. Trimming cost V 5 bases and J 1 base, with 9 bases left between them. The CDR3 extends over 14 amino acids. CDR3 protein: CASRSGWNTGELFF. For the CDR3, the DNA is TGCGCCAGCAGATCAGGTTGGAACACCGGGGAGCTGTTTTTT.